A selection of T cell receptor beta chains follows, all from one sample in a study of OX40 agonist ivuxolimab in advanced cancers. Libraries were prepared by immunoSEQ multiplex PCR; TCRdb keeps only in-frame clonotypes and omits some of them. The table includes about 140,000 clones, about nine tenths detected once. The starting material was CD4+ or CD8+ T cells sorted from blood, obtained in a trial of the OX40 agonist ivuxolimab. Source of these receptors: an adult with an advanced solid tumor such as melanoma, head and neck, liver or kidney cancer. Both conserved end residues are part of each CDR3. D genes are given only for firm matches.

d_call j_call v_call cdr3_aa
NA TRBJ1-6 TRBV4-3 CASSQDGPDVSPLHF
NA TRBJ2-7 TRBV19 CASSSLDSLYEQYF
NA TRBJ2-3 TRBV18 CASSPTRGSTDTQYF
TRBD2 TRBJ2-7 TRBV7-6 CASSLDGEGEQYF
TRBD1 TRBJ1-5 TRBV6-6 CASSRQGVSNQPQHF
NA TRBJ2-2 TRBV6-5 CASSPGTGELFF
TRBD2 TRBJ2-2 TRBV11-3 CASSLDLTSGANTGELFF
NA TRBJ1-1 TRBV6-5 CASINAANLNTEAFF
NA TRBJ2-1 TRBV7-2 CASSLVLGGHPRVDEQFF
NA TRBJ2-2 TRBV9 CASSVETGSTGELFF
NA TRBJ2-2 TRBV5-4 CASSAGPGWATGELFF
NA TRBJ1-2 TRBV27 CASSSVGGYNGYTF
NA TRBJ2-1 TRBV7-2 CASSFSGAPGGNEQFF
NA TRBJ1-2 TRBV9 CASSVDRNYGYTF
NA TRBJ1-5 TRBV6-1 CASSEALGSNQPQHF
TRBD2 TRBJ2-1 TRBV10-1 CASSELSGTSGSLFF
NA TRBJ1-6 TRBV27 CATQGNNSPLHF
NA TRBJ1-5 TRBV18 CATKEGESNQPQHF
NA TRBJ1-4 TRBV5-1 CASSLGDSNEKLFF